Given below is one TCR beta chain in context. This clonotype was counted only a few times. Its antigen is unknown. Base qualities were left out, and no much larger clone turns up one base away. Systemically healthy Caucasian individuals from Russia, approximately 39 in total and aged about 6 to 100 years, were included as donors. Each donor gave about 9.7 milliliters of peripheral blood, drawn into EDTA-treated Vacutainer tubes. Ficoll-Paque density-gradient centrifugation was used to isolate PBMCs, with at least 6 million per sample. Trizol reagent was used to extract total RNA from the PBMCs, yielding at least 6 micrograms per sample. For every donor, an aliquot of PBMCs went through flow cytometry to measure the percentages of naive CD45RAhigh/CD27high T cells. Counted from cysteine to phenylalanine, this CDR3 has 15 amino acids. Only the CDR3 portion is preserved as DNA: 45 bases, with reading frame beginning at the first base. The CDR1 and CDR2 encoded by the germline V gene (reference sequence) are DFQATT and SNEGSKA. V is reduced by 8 bases and J by 4 bases, leaving a spacing of 24 bases between them.

The library was generated by 5' RACE. A second about 7 to 11 cycle PCR used a sample-barcoded 5' primer and a J-beta primer mix. Each TCR beta cDNA molecule received a unique molecular identifier from a template-switch 5' adaptor carrying 12 random nucleotides. Each sample yielded at least 2.5 million CDR3-containing paired-end reads. First-strand cDNA synthesis was performed from all RNA using the Mint cDNA synthesis kit, with priming by a TRBC-specific oligonucleotide. After uracil-DNA glycosylase treatment, a first 18-cycle PCR used universal primers M1SS and BC2_uni_R on all cDNA. The authors' analysis ran thus. Each sample was normalized by randomly selecting 1 million high-quality reads, each carrying a distinct molecular identifier. Instead of being binned into consensus sequences, reads that shared molecular identifiers were thrown out. MiTCR, set to a Q25 quality threshold and the strictest error-elimination algorithm, was used for CDR3 identification, clonotype clustering and error correction. A nonparametric unseen species model with Euler transformation was used to estimate lower-bound total TCR beta diversity. TCRdb reworked the public reads: Q25 trimming with fastp, MiXCR clone assembly, productive beta chains retained. Each CDR3 protein gets just one entry, which takes the most common genes and DNA from the rows behind it. What appears here as the V and J calls and clone size reflects TCRdb's work, not the paper's. Present in this sample are over 1,500,000 distinct CDR3 sequences, about two fifths of which were seen just once. The top ten hold more than 20% of the sample.

This specimen comes from a study of blood T cells in healthy people across ages (dated by TCRdb to about 2015). For the study in its entirety: In model experiments, template switching captured about one uniquely barcoded TCR beta cDNA molecule for every two T cells. The donors were split into four age groups: young (average approximately 16 years), middle-aged (roughly 42), aged (roughly 60) and long-lived (roughly 77). Two additional independent replicas of 1 million unique cDNA reads from the same blood draw were analyzed for two donors (one aged 18 to 30 and one aged 80 or older). The study measured age-related changes in TCR beta repertoire diversity using deep sequencing normalized with unique cDNA molecular identifiers. Donors of different ages were randomly distributed across sequencing lanes to avoid experimental bias.

Study-wide conclusions, independent of this receptor: Compared with the aged group, the long-lived group had more naive CD4+ T cells, fewer expanded clones and increased TCR diversity, a pattern suggesting age selection. Observed TCR beta diversity correlated strongly with the percentage of naive T cells measured by flow cytometry. Since profiling was done on bulk unsorted PBMCs, naive and antigen-experienced compartments could not be conclusively compared. Observed TCR beta diversity per million T cells fell roughly linearly with age, and a significant reduction was already apparent by age about 38. Donor CMV infection status was unknown, potentially confounding age-related changes in expanded clonotypes. Estimates of total diversity from one million sequenced T cells were regarded as lower bounds and underestimates.

This chain is built from TRBV20-1 and TRBJ2-7; the D call could be TRBD1 or TRBD2, with each sharing 5 bases. Sequencing input: blood. The sequence was obtained from a human donor in good health. Read as DNA, the sequence is TGCAGTTCGTCACCTCCTAGCTCGGGGCGGTACGAGCAGTACTTC. Its protein is CSSSPPSSGRYEQYF.